The 12 T cell receptor beta chains in this list originate from one sample, sequenced in a study of blood T cell repertoires in COVID-19. Sequenced by immunoSEQ multiplex PCR; TCRdb stores in-frame clones only, minus some. In the table there are approximately 200,000 clones, about 81% of which are singletons. Specimen: peripheral blood. These receptors were obtained from a woman older than 75 with COVID-19, enrolled during active disease.

The chain links TRBV6-6 to TRBJ2-1; D perhaps matches TRBD1 (6 bases). The V and J ends lost 4 bases and 8 bases respectively, with 6 bases between them. This CDR3 has 11 residues. Germline values: CDR1 MNHNY, CDR2 SVGAGI (reference sequence). CDR3 DNA: TGTGCCAGCAGTTCAGGGGATGAGCAGTTCTTC. Translated: CASSSGDEQFF.

This chain joins TRBV3-1 (or the pseudogene TRBV3-2) and TRBJ2-5; a possible D gene is TRBD1 (6 bases). The germline V gene encodes CDR1 LGHDT and CDR2 YNNKEL (reference sequence). Trimming cost V 1 base and J 1 base, with 10 bases left between them. The CDR3 totals 15 residues. This CDR3 reads CASSQAGVIQETQYF. In DNA, the CDR3 is TGTGCCAGCAGCCAAGCAGGGGTAATCCAAGAGACCCAGTACTTC.

J is TRBJ2-2 and V is TRBV5-1; a weak D match, TRBD2 (6 bases). This CDR3 has 14 residues. Germline values: CDR1 SGHRS, CDR2 YFSETQ. Trimming took 4 bases from V and 8 from J, leaving 15 bases between them. The CDR3 DNA sequence: TGCGCCAGCAGCCTTCCGCTAGCGACGGGGGAGCTGTTTTTT. Amino acids: CASSLPLATGELFF.

The DNA of the CDR3 is TGTGCCAGTGCAGGGGGGCAGGAGACCCAGTACTTC. The encoded protein is CASAGGQETQYF. The chain is built from TRBV2 and TRBJ2-5, with a weak D call TRBD1 (7 bases). This CDR3 has 12 amino acids. With 9 bases removed from V and 5 bases from J, the gap between germline ends came to 13 bases. Germline values: CDR1 SNHLY, CDR2 FYNNEI.

This clone was detected only once. The chain recombines TRBV11-2 with TRBJ1-1; D is ambiguous. CDR1 is SGHAT and CDR2 is FQNNGV in the germline V gene. Between the trimmed V and J ends, which lost 4 bases and 4 bases, there was a span of 13 bases. The CDR3 sequence is 14 residues long. CDR3 in DNA: TGTGCCAGCAGCTCTAGCCAGCTTGGCACTGAAGCTTTCTTT. Translated: CASSSSQLGTEAFF.

The chain carries TRBV25-1 and TRBJ1-4; D gene uncertain. CDR1 and CDR2 from the germline V gene are MGHDK and SYGVNS. Trimming left V 3 bases short and J 0 bases short, with 8 bases between. This CDR3 comprises 15 residues. The CDR3 bases are TGTGCCAGCAGTGATTTCGGAGCAACTAATGAAAAACTGTTTTTT. As protein: CASSDFGATNEKLFF.

This chain links TRBV7-3 with TRBJ2-3; 8 bases fit TRBD2. Trimming took 4 bases from V and 6 from J; bases not matched to a gene: 6. This CDR3 is 14 amino acids long. Germline values: CDR1 SGHTA, CDR2 FQGTGA. CDR3 loop: CASSYGGAGDTQYF. CDR3 nucleotide sequence: TGTGCCAGCAGCTACGGGGGGGCCGGTGATACGCAGTATTTT.

The chain is built from TRBV19 and TRBJ1-3, with 8 bases identical to TRBD1. This CDR3 is built from 16 residues. Trimming cost V 3 bases and J 2 bases; bases outside gene matches: 6. CDR1 and CDR2 from the germline V gene are LNHDA and SQIVND (reference sequence). The CDR3 DNA follows: TGTGCCAGTAGTATTGAAGACAGGGGAACTGGAAACACCATATATTTT. This encodes CASSIEDRGTGNTIYF.

The chain carries TRBV19 and TRBJ2-1; the D is unclear. Deletions cut 1 base from V and 6 bases from J, with 13 bases between. The CDR3 extends over 15 amino acids. The germline CDR1 and CDR2 sequences are LNHDA and SQIVND (reference sequence). Here the CDR3 DNA reads TGTGCCAGTAGTATAGGCCTAGTTCCCGGCAATGAGCAGTTCTTC. This sequence encodes CASSIGLVPGNEQFF.

The chain links TRBV18 to TRBJ1-5; possibly TRBD1 for D (6 bases). This CDR3 has 16 amino acids. V was cut by 4 bases and J by 0 bases, with 13 bases left in between. Germline V lookup: CDR1 KGHSH, CDR2 LQKENI. This chain's CDR3 is CASSRGTRDSNQPQHF. In nucleotides, the CDR3 is TGTGCCAGCTCACGTGGGACAAGGGATAGCAATCAGCCCCAGCATTTT.

This sequence joins TRBV6-5 and TRBJ2-7; possibly TRBD2 for D (5 bases). There are 14 residues in the CDR3. Trimming took off 2 bases at V and 0 bases at J, with 8 bases between the two ends. The germline V gene has CDR1 MNHEY and CDR2 SVGAGI. In nucleotides, the CDR3 is TGTGCCAGCAGTTACGGCGGGTACTCCTACGAGCAGTACTTC. Translated, it gives CASSYGGYSYEQYF.

The chain recombines TRBV7-9 with TRBJ1-6, with 8 bases aligning to TRBD1. V was clipped by 4 bases and J by 10 bases; unmatched bases: 3. The germline V gene has CDR1 SEHNR and CDR2 FQNEAQ (reference sequence). The CDR3 consists of 13 residues. CDR3 loop: CASSSDRASPLHF. The CDR3 DNA follows: TGTGCCAGCAGCTCGGACAGGGCATCACCCCTCCACTTT.